This T cell receptor beta chain was sequenced for a study of identical twins. Study-wide points: For cord blood, abundant beta clonotypes had fewer insertions, unlike memory repertoires, which showed none.

A single record per CDR3 protein comes from TCRdb applying MiXCR to the 5' RACE reads. The sample contains roughly 250,000 distinct CDR3 sequences, approximately 7.3% of which appear only once. The CDR3 contains 14 residues. Germline CDR1 LNHDA, CDR2 SQIVND (reference sequence). V lost 2 bases, J lost 2 bases, and 9 bases lay in between. In the case of this clonotype: What it recognizes is unknown.

All donors were healthy, and all were Caucasian. These data were also filed under a second study, of yellow fever vaccine responses in identical twins.

The chain uses TRBV19 and TRBJ2-5; D is perhaps TRBD2 (6 bases). Source material: CD8+ T cells sorted from blood. The source is a woman aged 18-29 years in good health. The CDR3 region is CASSILATQETQYF. The CDR3 DNA sequence: TGTGCCAGTAGTATACTAGCGACTCAAGAGACCCAGTACTTC.